This is a list of T cell receptor beta chains from one sample in a study of T cells in Graves' hyperthyroidism and ophthalmopathy. Via MiXCR, TCRdb re-called the multiplex PCR reads, giving one row per CDR3 protein. The sample shows 500,000 to 650,000 distinct CDR3 sequences, 20% of them seen only once. Source material: blood. The receptors stem from a man aged 40-55 years with Graves' ophthalmopathy. CDR3s include the opening cysteine and the closing phenylalanine or tryptophan. A D gene is named only where the DNA matches it firmly. Clone size appears in some rows only: once, few, many, or a class for an expanded clone.

>many|TRBV7-8|TRBJ2-1|12|-
TGTGCCAGCAGCCACAACTACAATGAGCAGTTCTTC
CASSHNYNEQFF
>-|TRBV5-1|TRBJ2-3|15|TRBD2
TGCGCCAGCGGCAGGGGACTAGCTAGCACAGATACGCAGTATTTT
CASGRGLASTDTQYF
>few|TRBV28|TRBJ1-2|15|TRBD1
TGTGCCAGCAGCAAACCGACAGGGAGGGACTATGGCTACACCTTC
CASSKPTGRDYGYTF
>many|TRBV12-3/TRBV12-4|TRBJ1-1|13|-
TGTGCCAGCAGCCTCATTCTGAACACTGAAGCTTTCTTT
CASSLILNTEAFF
>-|TRBV7-3|TRBJ2-2|14|-
TGTGCCAGCAGCTTAATAGATGGCCCCGGGGAGCTGTTTTTT
CASSLIDGPGELFF
>few|TRBV7-9|TRBJ2-2|15|-
TGTGCCAGCAGCCCCGTAGTGGGTGACACCGGGGAGCTGTTTTTT
CASSPVVGDTGELFF
>many|TRBV11-2|TRBJ2-1|16|-
TGTGCCAGCAGCCGAACCGGGACTTGGGGGTACAATGAGCAGTTCTTC
CASSRTGTWGYNEQFF
>many|TRBV3-1|TRBJ1-2|14|-
TGTGCCAGCAGCCAAGCGGGGGGCGGCTATGGCTACACCTTC
CASSQAGGGYGYTF
>many|TRBV11-2|TRBJ2-3|17|-
TGTGCCAGCAGCGAACCCGACCGGGGGGCTTACACAGATACGCAGTATTTT
CASSEPDRGAYTDTQYF
>few|TRBV6-1|TRBJ1-6|14|TRBD1
TGTGCCAGCAGGGGACAGGCGATCAATTCACCCCTCCACTTT
CASRGQAINSPLHF
>few|TRBV18|TRBJ2-3|15|-
TGTGCCAGCTCACCTAGGACGCAAAGCGCAGATACGCAGTATTTT
CASSPRTQSADTQYF
>many|TRBV28|TRBJ1-5|15|-
TGTGCCAGCAGTTTAGGGGGGCTGGACAATCAGCCCCAGCATTTT
CASSLGGLDNQPQHF
>few|TRBV29-1|TRBJ2-7|12|-
TGCAGCGTTGGGGTGGGCTCCTACGAGCAGTACTTC
CSVGVGSYEQYF